This passage covers 5 T cell receptor beta chains from one sample sequenced in a study of OX40 agonist ivuxolimab in advanced cancers. Assay used: immunoSEQ multiplex PCR; TCRdb lists only in-frame clones, some missing. The sample yields some 83,000 clones, 70% to 85% seen once. The sample was CD4+ or CD8+ T cells sorted from blood, taken in a trial of the OX40 agonist ivuxolimab. Receptors originate from an adult with an advanced solid tumor such as melanoma, head and neck, liver or kidney cancer.

The chain links TRBV13 to TRBJ2-3, with 11 bases identical to TRBD2. The J segment lost 8 bases and the V segment lost 5 bases, leaving 18 bases of the junction unmatched. The CDR3 extends over 18 amino acids. Looked up from germline, CDR1 is PRHDT and CDR2 is FYEKMQ (reference sequence). CDR3 protein: CASSKRLAGRDPVGTQYF. As DNA, the CDR3 is TGTGCCAGCAGCAAGAGACTAGCGGGGCGGGACCCTGTGGGTACGCAGTATTTT.

This clone was counted once. The V call is TRBV11-2, the J call TRBJ2-3; TRBD1 aligns across 8 bases. V lost 3 bases and J lost 2; bases outside the gene matches: 4. Germline lookup yields CDR1 SGHAT and CDR2 FQNNGV. This CDR3 is 15 amino acids long. CDR3: CASSFRGQTTDTQYF. CDR3 in DNA: TGTGCCAGCAGCTTCAGGGGGCAAACCACAGATACGCAGTATTTT.

This chain connects TRBV19 to TRBJ2-5; 7 bases fit TRBD1. The end of the DNA fits TRBJ2-7 better, so the J call may be wrong. The CDR3 sequence is 14 residues long. Germline V lookup: CDR1 LNHDA, CDR2 SQIVND (reference sequence). CDR3: CASSIGGGWYEQYF. CDR3 DNA sequence: TGTGCCAGTAGTATAGGAGGGGGCTGGTACGAGCAGTACTTC.

The chain combines TRBV7-9 with TRBJ2-7, with D perhaps matching TRBD2 (5 bases). CDR3 size: 14 residues. V shed 3 bases and J shed 4 bases, with 13 bases lying between them. The V gene's germline CDR1 is SEHNR and CDR2 FQNEAQ (reference sequence). The CDR3 nucleotides are TGTGCCAGCAGCTTCCCTGAGGGTGGGTACGAGCAGTACTTC. Protein: CASSFPEGGYEQYF.

The chain joins TRBV6-5 to TRBJ2-2; TRBD1 matches 10 bases. The CDR3 extends over 14 amino acids. The J segment lost 3 bases and the V segment lost 7 bases, leaving 2 bases of the junction unmatched. Per the germline V gene, CDR1 is MNHEY and CDR2 is SVGAGI. The CDR3: CASMGQGYTGELFF. The CDR3 DNA sequence: TGTGCCAGCATGGGACAGGGGTACACCGGGGAGCTGTTTTTT.